This is a list of T cell receptor beta chains from one sample in a study of Tregs in tolerant kidney transplant recipients. Measured with immunoSEQ multiplex PCR; TCRdb has only the in-frame clones, and not every one. Among some 250,000 clones listed, about 86% were seen once. Sample: CD4+ T cells from blood. Receptors originate from a human donor in good health. The CDR3 runs from the conserved cysteine through the conserved F or W. The D gene is left open where the match is weak. The size entry is marked missing in some rows and otherwise reads once, few, many or a size class.

D: TRBD1; J: TRBJ2-5; V: TRBV5-1; size: once; CDR3: CASSLRDRGQETQYF; DNA: TGCGCCAGCAGCTTGAGGGACAGGGGGCAAGAGACCCAGTACTTC
D: -; J: TRBJ1-2; V: TRBV19; size: once; CDR3: CASSQNYGYTF; DNA: TGTGCCAGTAGTCAAAACTATGGCTACACCTTC
D: -; J: TRBJ1-5; V: TRBV18; size: -; CDR3: CASSPADNQPQHF; DNA: TGTGCCAGCTCACCCGCGGACAATCAGCCCCAGCATTTT
D: -; J: TRBJ2-1; V: TRBV30; size: -; CDR3: CAWATGTRNTMEFF; DNA: -
D: -; J: TRBJ1-5; V: TRBV9; size: once; CDR3: CASSVGGGPNQPQHF; DNA: TGTGCCAGCAGCGTAGGGGGGGGCCCCAATCAGCCCCAGCATTTT
D: -; J: TRBJ2-7; V: TRBV11-2; size: -; CDR3: CASSLQGSPSYEQYF; DNA: TGTGCCAGCAGCCTGCAGGGGTCCCCCTCCTACGAGCAGTACTTC
D: -; J: TRBJ2-7; V: TRBV18; size: -; CDR3: CASSLLHIQYEQYF; DNA: TGTGCCAGCTCACTTCTCCACATTCAATACGAGCAGTACTTC
D: TRBD2; J: TRBJ2-1; V: TRBV7-9; size: -; CDR3: CASSQGAGGYNEQFF; DNA: TGTGCCAGCAGCCAGGGAGCGGGGGGGTACAATGAGCAGTTCTTC
D: TRBD1; J: TRBJ1-2; V: TRBV5-1; size: -; CDR3: CASSSAGTGDYTF; DNA: TGCGCCAGCAGCAGCGCCGGGACAGGGGACTACACCTTC
D: -; J: TRBJ1-3; V: TRBV6-1; size: once; CDR3: CASSESPSTGNTIYF; DNA: TGTGCCAGCAGTGAATCCCCCAGTACTGGAAACACCATATATTTT
D: -; J: TRBJ2-3; V: TRBV4-1; size: -; CDR3: CASSQEGTKRADTQYF; DNA: TGCGCCAGCAGCCAAGAGGGGACAAAAAGGGCGGATACGCAGTATTTT
D: -; J: TRBJ2-5; V: TRBV2; size: -; CDR3: CASTLPGTQATQYF; DNA: TGTGCCAGCACTCTTCCCGGGACCCAAGCGACCCAGTACTTC
D: TRBD1; J: TRBJ1-5; V: TRBV11-2; size: once; CDR3: CASSPDRGNQPQHF; DNA: TGTGCCAGCAGCCCGGACAGGGGCAATCAGCCCCAGCATTTT
D: -; J: TRBJ1-2; V: TRBV7-9; size: -; CDR3: CASSLARYGYTF; DNA: TGTGCCAGCAGCTTAGCGCGCTATGGCTACACCTTC
D: TRBD1; J: TRBJ1-6; V: TRBV10-2; size: -; CDR3: CASRFRGNSPLHF; DNA: TGCGCCAGCAGGTTCAGGGGGAATTCACCCCTCCACTTT
D: TRBD1; J: TRBJ2-3; V: TRBV7-9; size: -; CDR3: CASSFGTGGLDTQYF; DNA: TGTGCCAGCAGCTTCGGGACAGGGGGACTGGATACGCAGTATTTT
D: -; J: TRBJ1-2; V: TRBV6-1; size: few; CDR3: CASSERGRTNYGYTF; DNA: TGTGCCAGCTCAGAAAGGGGGAGAACAAACTATGGCTACACCTTC
D: -; J: TRBJ2-7; V: TRBV7-6; size: -; CDR3: CASSYTGLSYEQYF; DNA: TGTGCCAGCAGCTACACGGGACTCTCCTACGAGCAGTACTTC
D: TRBD1; J: TRBJ1-2; V: TRBV19; size: -; CDR3: CASSTTGGLGYTF; DNA: TGTGCCAGTAGTACGACAGGGGGCCTTGGCTACACCTTC
D: -; J: TRBJ2-3; V: TRBV5-4; size: -; CDR3: CASSSGQPSTDTQYF; DNA: TGTGCCAGCAGCTCCGGACAGCCTAGCACAGATACGCAGTATTTT
D: TRBD1; J: TRBJ2-7; V: TRBV19; size: -; CDR3: CATLPAGTGSYEQYF; DNA: TGTGCCACCTTACCCGCCGGGACAGGGTCCTACGAGCAGTACTTC
D: TRBD2; J: TRBJ2-5; V: TRBV7-6; size: -; CDR3: CASSSSGLAGGVRETQYF; DNA: TGTGCCAGCAGCTCCTCCGGACTAGCGGGGGGCGTTCGGGAGACCCAGTACTTC
D: -; J: TRBJ1-2; V: TRBV20-1; size: -; CDR3: CSAKPRYGYTF; DNA: TGCAGTGCTAAGCCCCGCTATGGCTACACCTTC
D: -; J: TRBJ2-1; V: TRBV7-2; size: -; CDR3: CASSLIRAGPNNEQFF; DNA: TGTGCCAGCAGCTTAATACGAGCCGGGCCCAACAATGAGCAGTTCTTC
D: -; J: TRBJ2-2; V: TRBV7-9; size: few; CDR3: CASSLSRAGELFF; DNA: TGTGCCAGCAGCTTAAGCAGGGCCGGGGAGCTGTTTTTT
D: -; J: TRBJ1-3; V: TRBV9; size: -; CDR3: CASSVEDRKTGNTIYF; DNA: TGTGCCAGCAGCGTAGAGGACCGTAAAACTGGAAACACCATATATTTT
D: -; J: TRBJ2-7; V: TRBV6-1; size: -; CDR3: CASSYPGKQYF; DNA: TGTGCCAGCAGTTATCCAGGGAAGCAGTACTTC
D: TRBD2; J: TRBJ2-1; V: TRBV5-1; size: -; CDR3: CASSLVVGGRSDEQFF; DNA: TGCGCCAGCAGCTTGGTGGTTGGCGGGAGGTCTGATGAGCAGTTCTTC
D: -; J: TRBJ1-2; V: TRBV6-1; size: -; CDR3: CASSEYGQLNYGYTF; DNA: TGTGCCAGCAGTGAATATGGACAGTTAAACTATGGCTACACCTTC
D: -; J: TRBJ2-1; V: TRBV11-1; size: -; CDR3: CASSFPTVSYNEQFF; DNA: TGTGCCAGCAGCTTCCCTACTGTGTCCTACAATGAGCAGTTCTTC
D: -; J: TRBJ2-3; V: TRBV6-1; size: once; CDR3: CASSLTRVRTDTQYF; DNA: TGTGCCAGCAGTTTGACAAGGGTGAGAACAGATACGCAGTATTTT
D: -; J: TRBJ1-2; V: TRBV7-9; size: -; CDR3: CASSLPVYGYTF; DNA: TGTGCCAGCAGCTTACCAGTTTATGGCTACACCTTC
D: TRBD2; J: TRBJ2-3; V: TRBV18; size: -; CDR3: CASGRTSGGATDTQYF; DNA: TGTGCCAGCGGGAGGACTAGCGGGGGGGCCACAGATACGCAGTATTTT
D: -; J: TRBJ1-2; V: TRBV6-6; size: -; CDR3: CASSYSGGQAGYTF; DNA: TGTGCCAGCAGTTACTCCGGGGGACAAGCTGGCTACACCTTC
D: -; J: TRBJ1-2; V: TRBV5-1; size: once; CDR3: CASSPGTIDYGYTF; DNA: TGCGCCAGCAGCCCAGGAACAATAGACTATGGCTACACCTTC
D: -; J: TRBJ1-6; V: TRBV5-1; size: once; CDR3: CASSLWEGLDSPLHF; DNA: TGCGCCAGCAGCTTGTGGGAGGGGTTGGATTCACCCCTCCACTTT
D: -; J: TRBJ1-1; V: TRBV18; size: -; CDR3: CASSPGTPKNTEAFF; DNA: TGTGCCAGCTCACCTGGGACACCAAAGAACACTGAAGCTTTCTTT